This T cell receptor (beta chain) derives from a study of blood T cell repertoires in COVID-19. The V gene's germline CDR1 is SGHDN and CDR2 FVKESK. The CDR3 consists of 12 residues. V was trimmed by 4 bases and J by 13 bases, leaving 14 bases between them. Libraries were prepared by immunoSEQ multiplex PCR; TCRdb keeps only in-frame clonotypes and omits some of them. The sample has nearly 350,000 clones, about nine tenths seen once. This receptor was identified in a woman between 45 and 65 years old with COVID-19, enrolled during active disease. Sequencing input: peripheral blood. This sequence joins TRBV14 and TRBJ2-1, with D tentatively TRBD2 (5 bases). The CDR3 here is CASSPPHGKQFF. The CDR3 DNA reads as TGTGCCAGCAGCCCCCCACACGGGAAACAGTTCTTC.